One sample yielded the 18 T cell receptor beta chains listed below, sequenced in a study of blood T cells in healthy people across ages. The authors ran a second PCR of 7 to 11 cycles using a sample-barcoded 5' primer and a J-beta primer mix. TCRdb itself ran the 5' RACE reads through MiXCR, one entry per CDR3 protein. The profile shows hundreds of thousands of distinct CDR3 sequences, less than 80% of them singletons. Sequenced sample: blood. The source of these receptors is a man aged 25-45 years in good health.

V gene TRBV20-1 combines with J gene TRBJ2-7; the D gene is possibly TRBD1 (6 bases). The J call may be mistaken, given a closer DNA end match to TRBJ2-5. There are 13 residues in the CDR3. Germline V lookup: CDR1 DFQATT, CDR2 SNEGSKA (reference sequence). DNA for the CDR3: TGCAGTGGAGGACAGCAGCGAGTAGAGACCCAGTACTTC. Protein: CSGGQQRVETQYF.

This chain links TRBV5-1 with TRBJ1-3; D ambiguous. This CDR3 region has 15 residues. Trimming shortened V by 4 bases and J by 0 bases, and 11 bases separated the two germline ends. Germline CDR1 and CDR2: SGHRS and YFSETQ. As DNA, the CDR3 is TGCGCCAGCAGCAGATCAGGAGTCTCTGGAAACACCATATATTTT. Its protein product is CASSRSGVSGNTIYF. The whole variable domain, filled in from reference TRBV5-1 and TRBJ1-3, reads KAGVTQTPRYLIKTRGQQVTLSCSPISGHRSVSWYQQTPGQGLQFLFEYFSETQRNKGNFPGRFSGRQFSNSRSEMNVSTLELGDSALYLCASSRSGVSGNTIYFGEGSWLTVV.

This chain links TRBV9 with TRBJ2-4; perhaps TRBD1 as D (5 bases). This CDR3 has 16 amino acids. Germline values: CDR1 SGDLS, CDR2 YYNGEE. Trimming stripped 0 bases from V and 5 bases from J, with 15 bases between. The CDR3 region is CASSVGGGYGENIQYF. CDR3 sequence (DNA): TGTGCCAGCAGCGTAGGGGGCGGATATGGCGAAAACATTCAGTACTTC.

This rearrangement joins TRBV4-3 to TRBJ2-3, with D unresolved. Germline-derived CDR1 and CDR2 are LGHNA and YSLEER. CDR3 length equals 15 residues. Trimming cost V 2 bases and J 0 bases, with 9 bases left between them. CDR3 nucleotide sequence: TGCGCCAGCAGCCAAAACAGACATAGCACAGATACGCAGTATTTT. Translating it yields CASSQNRHSTDTQYF.

This clonotype has only one observation. This chain connects TRBV3-1 to TRBJ2-1, with D perhaps TRBD1 (5 bases). V dropped 2 bases and J dropped 4 bases, with 12 bases sitting between them. This CDR3 comprises 15 residues. CDR1 LGHDT and CDR2 YNNKEL come from the germline V gene (reference sequence). Here the CDR3 reads CASSQRGPTYNEQFF. In nucleotides, the CDR3 is TGTGCCAGCAGCCAAAGGGGTCCAACATACAATGAGCAGTTCTTC.

The chain recombines TRBV4-1 with TRBJ2-6, with 9 bases identical to TRBD1. Unmatched junction bases numbered 6, after V lost 0 bases and J lost 0 bases. Looked up from germline, CDR1 is MGHRA and CDR2 is YSYEKL. The CDR3 consists of 19 residues. CDR3: CASSQEQGAVYSGANVLTF. CDR3 DNA: TGCGCCAGCAGCCAAGAACAGGGGGCGGTTTACTCTGGGGCCAACGTCCTGACTTTC.

The chain joins TRBV10-3 to TRBJ1-4, with D hard to call. Germline V gene sequence: CDR1 ENHRY, CDR2 SYGVKD. The length of the CDR3 is 14 residues. Trimming removed 3 bases at V and 2 bases at J, with 7 bases between. The CDR3 reads CAISDDRTNEKLFF. The CDR3 DNA is TGTGCCATCAGTGACGATAGGACTAATGAAAAACTGTTTTTT.

This clonotype was counted a few times. The chain uses TRBV20-1 and TRBJ2-1; TRBD2 agrees at 7 bases. The germline CDR1 and CDR2 sequences are DFQATT and SNEGSKA (reference sequence). V lost 0 bases to trimming and J lost 0 bases; unmatched junction nucleotides: 2. CDR3 length: 15 amino acids. This CDR3 is CSAREAGSSYNEQFF. The CDR3 DNA reads TGCAGTGCTAGAGAAGCGGGGAGCTCCTACAATGAGCAGTTCTTC.

The chain links TRBV7-2 to TRBJ1-1; 7 nucleotides align to TRBD1. The CDR3 consists of 13 residues. V was clipped by 5 bases and J by 4 bases; unmatched bases: 4. The germline V gene has CDR1 SGHTA and CDR2 FQGNSA. The DNA of the CDR3 is TGTGCCAGCAGCGTACAGGGGAGCACTGAAGCTTTCTTT. Encoded protein: CASSVQGSTEAFF. Full variable domain (remainder filled in from reference TRBV7-2 and TRBJ1-1): GAGVSQSPSNKVTEKGKDVELRCDPISGHTALYWYRQSLGQGLEFLIYFQGNSAPDKSGLPSDRFSAERTGGSVSTLTIQRTQQEDSAVYLCASSVQGSTEAFFGQGTRLTVV.

The chain carries TRBV2 and TRBJ1-2; TRBD1 matches at 7 bases. V dropped 7 bases and J dropped 8; count of bases not matched to a gene: 13. The CDR3 is 14 residues long. Germline V gene sequence: CDR1 SNHLY, CDR2 FYNNEI. This chain's CDR3 is CASIIEQGFGGYTF. DNA for the CDR3: TGTGCCAGCATCATCGAACAGGGGTTCGGAGGCTACACCTTC.

V usage is TRBV20-1 and J usage is TRBJ2-3; D assignment may be TRBD1 or TRBD2 (6 bases each). This CDR3 contains 16 residues. CDR1 and CDR2 from the germline V gene are DFQATT and SNEGSKA (reference sequence). The germline V and J ends were trimmed by 8 bases and 0 bases, with 21 bases remaining between them. CDR3 sequence: CSPFLGGTLSTDTQYF. Here the CDR3 DNA reads TGCAGTCCCTTTCTCGGGGGCACCCTTAGCACAGATACGCAGTATTTT.

This clonotype has a handful of counts. V gene TRBV12-3 or TRBV12-4 combines with J gene TRBJ2-1; D is unresolved. CDR3 size: 13 residues. V was cut by 5 bases and J by 0 bases, with 5 bases left in between. The CDR3 reads CASSIFSYNEQFF. The CDR3 DNA reads as TGTGCCAGCAGTATATTCTCCTACAATGAGCAGTTCTTC.

This chain uses TRBV7-8 with TRBJ2-7; D not certain. CDR1 is SGHVS, CDR2 FQNEAQ, per germline. This CDR3 spans 16 amino acids. V was shortened by 0 bases and J by 6 bases, with 18 bases between the two germline ends. Written as DNA, the CDR3 is TGTGCCAGCAGCTTAGCGCATCTCAGGTCCGGTGGCGAGCAGTACTTC. This gives the protein CASSLAHLRSGGEQYF.

The gene calls are TRBV6-2 or TRBV6-3 and TRBJ2-3; 10 nucleotides line up with TRBD2. This CDR3 is built from 16 residues. V was pared by 5 bases and J by 6 bases, with 11 bases of the junction left unmatched. Germline V CDR1 and CDR2: MNHEY, SVGEGT. CDR3 in DNA: TGTGCCAGCAGTACATGGACTAGCGGCCACGAGGATACGCAGTATTTT. Amino acid sequence: CASSTWTSGHEDTQYF.

This chain joins TRBV21-1 and TRBJ2-5; TRBD2 is taken as the D call from the table, unchecked against the DNA. TRBV21-1 counts as a pseudogene. The CDR3 is 16 amino acids. CDR3 DNA sequence: TGTGCCAGCAGCAAGGGACTAGCGGGGGGGAAAGAGACCCAGTACTTC. It translates to CASSKGLAGGKETQYF.

The chain combines TRBV12-3 or TRBV12-4 with TRBJ1-1; 7 bases line up with TRBD1. Trimming removed 6 bases from V and 0 bases from J; junction bases left unmatched: 7. CDR3 length equals 15 residues. The CDR3 DNA follows: TGTGCCAGCAGCCCTCCCGGGACAGTGAACACTGAAGCTTTCTTT. Its translation: CASSPPGTVNTEAFF.

The chain has TRBV27 and TRBJ2-7; D is perhaps TRBD1 (7 bases). Germline V gene sequence: CDR1 MNHEY, CDR2 SMNVEV (reference sequence). CDR3 size: 16 residues. Trimming stripped 3 bases from V and 0 bases from J, with 15 bases between. The CDR3 DNA sequence: TGTGCCAGCAGTTTGTCAGGGGGAGGTACCTCCTACGAGCAGTACTTC. Its translation is CASSLSGGGTSYEQYF.

This clonotype came up a few times. V is TRBV9 and J is TRBJ1-2; possible D gene TRBD1, 6 bases. Trimming stripped 4 bases from V and 6 bases from J, with 13 bases between. Germline assignment: CDR1 SGDLS and CDR2 YYNGEE. There are 13 residues in the CDR3. The CDR3 protein is CASSPAGQDGYTF. DNA of the CDR3: TGTGCCAGCAGCCCAGCGGGACAAGATGGCTACACCTTC.